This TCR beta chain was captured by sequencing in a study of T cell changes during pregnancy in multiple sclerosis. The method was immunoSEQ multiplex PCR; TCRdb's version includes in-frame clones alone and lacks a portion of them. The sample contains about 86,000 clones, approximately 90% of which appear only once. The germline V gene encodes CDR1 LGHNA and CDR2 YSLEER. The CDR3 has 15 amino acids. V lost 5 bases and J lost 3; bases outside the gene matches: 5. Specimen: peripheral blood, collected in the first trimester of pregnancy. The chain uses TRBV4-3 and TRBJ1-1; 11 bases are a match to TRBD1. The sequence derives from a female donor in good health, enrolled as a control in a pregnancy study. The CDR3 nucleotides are TGCGCCAGCAGCGGGACAGGGGGGAGGTACACTGAAGCTTTCTTT. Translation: CASSGTGGRYTEAFF.